These 32 T cell receptor beta chains originate from one sample sequenced in a study of blood T cell repertoires in COVID-19. Repertoires were generated with immunoSEQ multiplex PCR, while TCRdb's copy carries only in-frame clones and drops some. The table lists roughly 410,000 clones, about 90% of them singletons. The specimen sequenced was peripheral blood. These receptors came from a man aged 35-49 years with acute or convalescent COVID-19.

This clone was recorded only once. The chain couples TRBV5-1 to TRBJ1-1; the D gene is possibly TRBD1 (5 bases). This CDR3 is built from 12 residues. CDR1 and CDR2 from the germline V gene are SGHRS and YFSETQ. V dropped 5 bases and J dropped 1 base, with 6 bases sitting between them. CDR3 loop: CASRTANTEAFF. CDR3 coding DNA: TGCGCCAGCAGGACAGCGAACACTGAAGCTTTCTTT.

This CDR3 is CASTAGTNNEQFF. CDR3 in DNA: TGTGCCAGCACCGCCGGGACTAACAATGAGCAGTTCTTC. The gene calls are TRBV25-1 and TRBJ2-1; 7 bases match TRBD2. The germline gives CDR1 MGHDK, CDR2 SYGVNS. There are 13 residues in the CDR3. The V and J ends lost 7 bases and 5 bases, in that order; junction bases with no gene match: 5.

The chain is built from TRBV9 and TRBJ2-3; tentatively, D is TRBD1 (5 bases). There are 17 residues in the CDR3. Germline V gene data show CDR1 as SGDLS and CDR2 as YYNGEE. Trimming removed 0 bases at V and 3 bases at J, with 17 bases between. CDR3 bases: TGTGCCAGCAGCGTAGGGGGTGGGGCAGGGCTTACAGATACGCAGTATTTT. This codes for CASSVGGGAGLTDTQYF.

The chain uses TRBV9 and TRBJ2-5; 10 bases align to TRBD2. This CDR3 has 16 amino acids. Trimming removed 0 bases from V and 5 bases from J; junction bases left unmatched: 7. The germline gives CDR1 SGDLS, CDR2 YYNGEE. Written as DNA, the CDR3 is TGTGCCAGCAGCGTAGGGGCTAGCGGGGGCACGGAGACCCAGTACTTC. This gives the protein CASSVGASGGTETQYF. The variable domain in full, completed from reference TRBV9 and TRBJ2-5, reads DSGVTQTPKHLITATGQRVTLRCSPRSGDLSVYWYQQSLDQGLQFLIQYYNGEERAKGNILERFSAQQFPDLHSELNLSSLELGDSALYFCASSVGASGGTETQYFGPGTRLLVL.

This chain connects TRBV6-5 to TRBJ2-1, with a tentative D call TRBD1 (5 bases). V lost 8 bases and J 3 bases, leaving 11 bases between the germline ends. In germline, CDR1 is MNHEY, CDR2 SVGAGI. CDR3 length: 13 residues. CDR3 bases: TGTGCCAGCGGAAGGGGTAGCTACAATGAGCAGTTCTTC. The encoded protein is CASGRGSYNEQFF.

The rearrangement links TRBV2 to TRBJ2-7, with 8 bases aligning to TRBD1. J gave up 3 bases and V 6 bases, and 4 bases lay outside the gene matches. The CDR3 runs 13 residues. CDR1 is SNHLY and CDR2 is FYNNEI in the germline V gene. In nucleotides, the CDR3 is TGTGCCAGCAGGGATACAGGGGGCTACGAGCAGTACTTC. Amino acid sequence: CASRDTGGYEQYF.

This chain joins TRBV4-3 and TRBJ2-1, with 8 positions matching TRBD2. The CDR3 is 19 amino acids. J was trimmed by 1 base and V by 0 bases; bases with no gene match: 11. In germline, CDR1 is LGHNA, CDR2 YSLEER. Written as DNA, the CDR3 is TGCGCCAGCAGCCAAGATCCCGCGGGGGGCCCAACGTCCTACAATGAGCAGTTCTTC. This codes for CASSQDPAGGPTSYNEQFF.

J is TRBJ1-4 and V is TRBV6-5; D might be TRBD1 (6 bases). Trimming left V 7 bases short and J 17 bases short, with 29 bases between. Germline CDR1 reads MNHEY; CDR2 reads SVGAGI. The CDR3 is 15 amino acids. CDR3 coding DNA: TGTGCCAGCACCCCACTAGGGGGGGCTCACGCAAACACTTTTTTT. This gives the protein CASTPLGGAHANTFF.

The chain combines TRBV11-2 with TRBJ1-4; 7 bases match TRBD1. The V gene end was trimmed by 4 bases and the J gene end by 5 bases; junction bases not matched to a gene: 7. The CDR3 totals 15 residues. Germline CDR1 and CDR2: SGHAT and FQNNGV. CDR3 protein: CASSSSGTANEKLFF. CDR3 DNA sequence: TGTGCCAGCAGCTCCTCCGGGACAGCGAATGAAAAACTGTTTTTT. The full variable domain, its missing parts supplied by reference TRBV11-2 and TRBJ1-4, is EAGVAQSPRYKIIEKRQSVAFWCNPISGHATLYWYQQILGQGPKLLIQFQNNGVVDDSQLPKDRFSAERLKGVDSTLKIQPAKLEDSAVYLCASSSSGTANEKLFFGSGTQLSVL.

The CDR3 loop is CASRGDRTGSMGSTQYF. CDR3 bases: TGTGCCAGCAGGGGGGATAGGACCGGGAGCATGGGGAGTACGCAGTATTTT. V usage is TRBV2 and J usage is TRBJ2-3; TRBD2 is a possible D gene (6 bases). With 6 bases removed from V and 8 bases from J, the gap between germline ends came to 27 bases. CDR1 and CDR2 from the germline V gene are SNHLY and FYNNEI. The CDR3 runs to 17 residues.

The chain employs TRBV12-5 and TRBJ2-1, with D tentatively TRBD2 (6 bases). Per the germline V gene, CDR1 is LGHNT and CDR2 is FRNRAP. Trimming cost V 6 bases and J 2 bases, with 14 bases left between them. CDR3 length: 15 residues. Written as DNA, the CDR3 is TGTGCTAGTGGCGATAGCGGAGGGGCCTACAATGAGCAGTTCTTC. Amino acid sequence: CASGDSGGAYNEQFF.

The V and J genes are TRBV28 and TRBJ1-6, with 7 positions matching TRBD1. V lost 6 bases to trimming and J lost 9 bases; unmatched junction nucleotides: 14. The CDR3 runs to 16 residues. CDR1 MDHEN and CDR2 SYDVKM come from the germline V gene. CDR3: CASRSTAGGETSPLHF. CDR3 coding DNA: TGTGCCAGCAGAAGTACGGCAGGGGGAGAGACTTCACCCCTCCACTTT.

V is TRBV4-3 and J is TRBJ2-7; 8 bases fit TRBD1. Trimming at V came to 4 bases and at J to 3 bases, leaving 20 bases not matched to a gene. The CDR3 totals 19 residues. Germline CDR1 LGHNA, CDR2 YSLEER. CDR3 region: CASSPLVGPGTGSFYEQYF. The CDR3 nucleotides read TGCGCCAGCAGCCCCCTTGTGGGGCCCGGGACAGGTAGTTTCTACGAGCAGTACTTC.

The chain couples TRBV7-9 to TRBJ1-5, with D possibly matching TRBD1 (6 bases). Trimming shortened V by 5 bases and J by 6 bases, and 14 bases separated the two germline ends. CDR1 is SEHNR and CDR2 is FQNEAQ in the germline V gene (reference sequence). The CDR3 contains 14 residues. The CDR3 bases are TGTGCCAGCAGCCCAGGGGCAGGGAGTCAGCCCCAGCATTTT. Residues: CASSPGAGSQPQHF.

V gene TRBV7-8 combines with J gene TRBJ2-7, with D tentatively TRBD1 or TRBD2 (6 bases each). The V gene's germline CDR1 is SGHVS and CDR2 FQNEAQ. The CDR3 covers 15 residues. V was shortened by 5 bases and J by 0 bases, with 14 bases between the two germline ends. The CDR3 region has the DNA TGTGCCAGCAGCCTAGGGGGGACACCCTCCTACGAGCAGTACTTC. It is translated as CASSLGGTPSYEQYF. Complete variable domain (other parts from reference TRBV7-8 and TRBJ2-7): GAGVSQSPRYKVAKRGQDVALRCDPISGHVSLFWYQQALGQGPEFLTYFQNEAQLDKSGLPSDRFFAERPEGSVSTLKIQRTQQEDSAVYLCASSLGGTPSYEQYFGPGTRLTVT.

This CDR3 is CASSLSGNPQETQYF. Here the CDR3 DNA reads TGTGCCAGCAGTTTATCGGGGAACCCACAAGAGACCCAGTACTTC. The chain is built from TRBV28 and TRBJ2-5, with a possible D match to TRBD2 (5 bases). CDR3 length: 15 amino acids. Per germline, CDR1 MDHEN and CDR2 SYDVKM. With 1 base removed from V and 2 bases from J, the gap between germline ends came to 11 bases.

This clone was picked up one time. This chain links TRBV27 with TRBJ2-7; 7 positions agree with TRBD1. This CDR3 comprises 13 residues. The V gene end was trimmed by 6 bases and the J gene end by 5 bases; junction bases not matched to a gene: 7. The germline V gene encodes CDR1 MNHEY and CDR2 SMNVEV (reference sequence). DNA of the CDR3: TGTGCCAGCAGCTTAGACAGGGCTAACGAGCAGTACTTC. Its protein is CASSLDRANEQYF.

This clone was recorded a few times. Other DNA sequences in this specimen translate into the identical CDR3. The chain links TRBV5-1 to TRBJ1-1; 9 positions match TRBD1. The CDR3 sequence is 14 residues long. Germline loops: CDR1 SGHRS, CDR2 YFSETQ. Trimming at V came to 4 bases and at J to 4 bases, leaving 5 bases not matched to a gene. The chain's CDR3 is CASSGGQGSTEAFF. The CDR3 nucleotides read TGCGCCAGCAGCGGAGGACAGGGGAGCACTGAAGCTTTCTTT.

J is TRBJ2-7 and V is TRBV7-9, with TRBD1 matching over 7 bases. Per the germline V gene, CDR1 is SEHNR and CDR2 is FQNEAQ (reference sequence). Germline trimming cut 3 bases from V and 5 bases from J; bases unmatched to any gene: 7. The CDR3 is made up of 14 amino acids. CDR3 amino acids: CASSFSGQLNEQYF. For the CDR3, the DNA is TGTGCCAGCAGCTTTTCGGGACAGTTGAACGAGCAGTACTTC. Filled out from reference TRBV7-9 and TRBJ2-7, the complete variable domain reads DTGVSQNPRHKITKRGQNVTFRCDPISEHNRLYWYRQTLGQGPEFLTYFQNEAQLEKSRLLSDRFSAERPKGSFSTLEIQRTEQGDSAMYLCASSFSGQLNEQYFGPGTRLTVT.

The chain recombines TRBV12-3 or TRBV12-4 with TRBJ1-5; 7 bases map to TRBD1. The V segment lost 9 bases and the J segment 6 bases; nucleotides outside the gene matches: 5. The CDR3 has 12 residues. The CDR3 spells CASKTGSQPQHF. As DNA, the CDR3 is TGTGCCAGTAAGACAGGGAGTCAGCCCCAGCATTTT.

The V and J genes are TRBV7-2 and TRBJ2-5, with D possibly matching TRBD2 (7 bases). The CDR3 spans 15 residues. CDR1 SGHTA and CDR2 FQGNSA come from the germline V gene. V lost 5 bases, J lost 2 bases, and 15 bases lay in between. CDR3 coding DNA: TGTGCCAGCAGCCTGAGGGGGGGACAACAAGAGACCCAGTACTTC. Its translation: CASSLRGGQQETQYF.

The chain has TRBV7-9 and TRBJ2-3; 8 bases match TRBD2. CDR3 length: 14 residues. Germline V CDR1 and CDR2: SEHNR, FQNEAQ (reference sequence). Trimming took 8 bases from V and 2 from J; bases not matched to a gene: 6. This chain's CDR3 is CASSAGRATDTQYF. In nucleotides, the CDR3 is TGTGCCAGCTCCGCCGGGAGGGCCACAGATACGCAGTATTTT.

The J gene is TRBJ2-5, the V gene TRBV9; D is ambiguous. Germline-derived CDR1 and CDR2 are SGDLS and YYNGEE. This CDR3 comprises 16 residues. V was cut by 6 bases and J by 4 bases, with 22 bases left in between. CDR3 sequence: CASTLGSKTVGETQYF. In DNA, the CDR3 is TGTGCCAGCACCCTGGGCAGTAAAACAGTAGGAGAGACCCAGTACTTC.

The V gene is TRBV18, the J gene TRBJ1-2; D is possibly TRBD1 (5 bases). The germline V and J ends were trimmed by 1 base and 8 bases, with 8 bases remaining between them. The V gene's germline CDR1 is KGHSH and CDR2 LQKENI. The CDR3 loop spans 12 amino acids. CDR3 in DNA: TGTGCCAGCTCACCACAGGGGCCCGGCTACACCTTC. Protein product: CASSPQGPGYTF.

The chain couples TRBV4-1 to TRBJ1-1, with 8 bases fitting TRBD1. The CDR3 length is 16 residues. V lost 4 bases to trimming and J lost 0 bases; unmatched junction nucleotides: 7. Germline-derived CDR1 and CDR2 are MGHRA and YSYEKL. CDR3 DNA: TGCGCCAGCAGCCTAGGACAGGGAACCGTGAACACTGAAGCTTTCTTT. It is translated as CASSLGQGTVNTEAFF.

The CDR3 here is CASSQRTGSGTDTQYF. The DNA of the CDR3 is TGTGCCAGCAGCCAACGAACAGGGTCCGGCACAGATACGCAGTATTTT. The chain is built from TRBV3-1 (or the pseudogene TRBV3-2) and TRBJ2-3; possibly TRBD1 for D (6 bases). CDR1 and CDR2 (germline): LGHDT, YNNKEL (reference sequence). This CDR3 is 16 amino acids long. The V end lost 2 bases, the J end lost 1 base, and 13 bases lay between the germline ends.

The chain combines TRBV7-2 with TRBJ2-2; TRBD2 matches at 12 bases. This CDR3 is built from 16 residues. Trimming at V came to 6 bases and at J to 4 bases, leaving 6 bases not matched to a gene. Germline assignment: CDR1 SGHTA and CDR2 FQGNSA. CDR3 in DNA: TGTGCCAGCAGGCTGACTAGCGGGAGTTCCACCGGGGAGCTGTTTTTT. Its translation: CASRLTSGSSTGELFF.

This clone was counted a few times. The rearrangement joins TRBV4-3 to TRBJ2-3; TRBD2 is a possible D gene (7 bases). Trimming stripped 0 bases from V and 9 bases from J, with 16 bases between. CDR1 is LGHNA, CDR2 YSLEER, per germline. CDR3 length: 15 amino acids. The CDR3 DNA reads as TGCGCCAGCAGCCAAGAGGTCGGGGGGCCGGGGACGCAGTATTTT. Translation: CASSQEVGGPGTQYF.

The chain recombines TRBV13 with TRBJ1-6, with 7 bases fitting TRBD1. Per germline, CDR1 PRHDT and CDR2 FYEKMQ (reference sequence). The CDR3 sequence is 13 residues long. V was clipped by 3 bases and J by 10 bases; unmatched bases: 3. The CDR3 loop is CASSLEQGSPLHF. The CDR3 DNA follows: TGTGCCAGCAGCTTGGAACAGGGGTCACCCCTCCACTTT.

This clone was seen once. V gene TRBV5-1 combines with J gene TRBJ2-1; 11 positions agree with TRBD2. Germline-derived CDR1 and CDR2 are SGHRS and YFSETQ. The CDR3 has 13 residues. The V and J ends lost 4 bases and 15 bases, in that order; junction bases with no gene match: 9. CDR3 loop: CASSLLAGAPPFF. The CDR3 DNA is TGCGCCAGCAGCCTACTAGCGGGAGCGCCCCCGTTCTTC. The whole variable domain, remainder taken from reference TRBV5-1 and TRBJ2-1, is KAGVTQTPRYLIKTRGQQVTLSCSPISGHRSVSWYQQTPGQGLQFLFEYFSETQRNKGNFPGRFSGRQFSNSRSEMNVSTLELGDSALYLCASSLLAGAPPFFGPGTRLTVL.

V and J are TRBV7-3 and TRBJ2-1; 8 nucleotides line up with TRBD2. Germline CDR1 is SGHTA and CDR2 is FQGTGA. The junction had 2 bases not matched to a gene; V was cut back by 3 bases and J by 7 bases. This CDR3 is 13 amino acids long. The chain's CDR3 is CASSLGGRNEQFF. The CDR3 DNA reads as TGTGCCAGCAGCTTGGGCGGGAGGAATGAGCAGTTCTTC. Using reference TRBV7-3 and TRBJ2-1 for the parts outside the CDR3, the full variable domain is GAGVSQTPSNKVTEKGKYVELRCDPISGHTALYWYRQSLGQGPEFLIYFQGTGAADDSGLPNDRFFAVRPEGSVSTLKIQRTERGDSAVYLCASSLGGRNEQFFGPGTRLTVL.

This chain uses TRBV28 with TRBJ1-4; TRBD1 aligns across 9 bases. CDR1 and CDR2 (germline): MDHEN, SYDVKM. CDR3 length equals 14 residues. The V gene end was trimmed by 6 bases and the J gene end by 8 bases; junction bases not matched to a gene: 7. CDR3 sequence: CASRPGQGIEKLFF. CDR3 bases: TGTGCCAGCAGACCGGGACAGGGTATCGAAAAACTGTTTTTT.